The next 10 T cell receptor beta chains were all read from a single sample in a study of cytomegalovirus exposure and HLA in healthy donors. Both 60 Vbeta primers and 13 Jbeta primers went into the PCR. The method was immunoSEQ multiplex PCR; TCRdb's version includes in-frame clones alone and lacks a portion of them. The data contain 90,000 to 120,000 clones, about 75% of them seen just once; the ten biggest clones take up roughly an eighth. Source material: PBMCs. Every receptor here comes from a male donor in good health and CMV-seropositive.

The gene calls are TRBV19 and TRBJ1-5, with D maybe TRBD1 (5 bases). Looked up from germline, CDR1 is LNHDA and CDR2 is SQIVND (reference sequence). Trimming took 6 bases from V and 4 from J, leaving 19 bases between them. This CDR3 contains 16 residues. Here the CDR3 reads CASSGGRRDLNQPQHF. DNA of the CDR3: TGTGCCAGTAGCGGGGGACGGAGGGACTTAAATCAGCCCCAGCATTTT.

The chain links TRBV2 to TRBJ2-7; D gene unclear. CDR1 and CDR2 from the germline V gene are SNHLY and FYNNEI. This CDR3 region has 11 residues. V lost 5 bases, J lost 4 bases, and 6 bases lay in between. CDR3 sequence: CASSREYEQYF. The CDR3, as DNA: TGTGCCAGCAGTCGCGAATACGAGCAGTACTTC.

This chain uses TRBV6-6 with TRBJ2-1; TRBD2 is a possible D gene (5 bases). Trimming removed 0 bases from V and 8 bases from J, with 14 bases in between. CDR3 length equals 15 residues. CDR1 is MNHNY and CDR2 is SVGAGI in the germline V gene (reference sequence). The CDR3 loop reads CASSYSRAGPHEQFF. The CDR3 coding sequence is TGTGCCAGCAGTTACTCGAGGGCCGGACCCCATGAGCAGTTCTTC.

V gene TRBV19 combines with J gene TRBJ1-6, with a tentative D call TRBD1 (5 bases). Germline CDR1 reads LNHDA; CDR2 reads SQIVND (reference sequence). CDR3 length: 15 residues. Trimming left V 3 bases short and J 7 bases short, with 13 bases between. The CDR3 reads CASSISVAGNSPLHF. CDR3 DNA sequence: TGTGCCAGTAGTATCAGCGTGGCAGGGAATTCACCCCTCCACTTT. The variable domain in full, with the rest retrieved from reference TRBV19 and TRBJ1-6, is DGGITQSPKYLFRKEGQNVTLSCEQNLNHDAMYWYRQDPGQGLRLIYYSQIVNDFQKGDIAEGYSVSREKKESFPLTVTSAQKNPTAFYLCASSISVAGNSPLHFGNGTRLTVT.

About this clone: The same CDR3 can be traced to other DNA sequences in this sample. The V call is TRBV6-5, the J call TRBJ2-5, with a weak D call TRBD1 (6 bases). CDR3 size: 13 residues. The V end lost 8 bases, the J end lost 5 bases, and 15 bases lay between the germline ends. The germline V gene has CDR1 MNHEY and CDR2 SVGAGI. The CDR3 coding sequence is TGTGCCAGCCGCCGGGACACCGCCGAGACCCAGTACTTC. This sequence encodes CASRRDTAETQYF.

The chain uses TRBV5-4 and TRBJ2-1, with TRBD2 identical over 7 bases. CDR3 length: 15 amino acids. J lost 2 bases, V lost 0 bases, and 2 bases had no gene match. Germline CDR1 is SGHNT and CDR2 is YYREEE (reference sequence). The CDR3 coding sequence is TGTGCCAGCAGCTTGGCAGCGGGGCCCTACAATGAGCAGTTCTTC. Its translation: CASSLAAGPYNEQFF.

The rearrangement links TRBV19 to TRBJ2-5; possibly TRBD1 for D (6 bases). CDR1 LNHDA and CDR2 SQIVND come from the germline V gene (reference sequence). The CDR3 extends over 14 amino acids. Between the trimmed V and J ends, which lost 5 bases and 1 base, there was a span of 11 bases. The CDR3 DNA reads TGTGCCAGTAGTTTACGGACAGTCCAAGAGACCCAGTACTTC. Protein sequence: CASSLRTVQETQYF.

CDR3 sequence (DNA): TGTGCCAGCAGCTTTGGTAGAGGGAAGGTCAATGAGCAGTTCTTC. Protein product: CASSFGRGKVNEQFF. The chain has TRBV7-9 and TRBJ2-1; perhaps TRBD2 as D (5 bases). V dropped 3 bases and J dropped 6 bases, with 15 bases sitting between them. The CDR3 spans 15 residues. Germline CDR1 reads SEHNR; CDR2 reads FQNEAQ (reference sequence).

This chain joins TRBV2 and TRBJ2-5; a possible D gene is TRBD1 (5 bases). In germline, CDR1 is SNHLY, CDR2 FYNNEI. This CDR3 spans 13 amino acids. V lost 5 bases and J lost 5, with 12 bases in between. CDR3: CASSLQGWETQYF. The CDR3 region has the DNA TGTGCCAGCAGTTTGCAGGGATGGGAGACCCAGTACTTC.

The chain combines TRBV20-1 with TRBJ2-5; a possible D gene is TRBD1 (6 bases). CDR3 size: 11 residues. Germline values: CDR1 DFQATT, CDR2 SNEGSKA (reference sequence). The V gene lost 7 bases and the J gene lost 3 bases, with 9 bases spanning the gap. The chain's CDR3 is CSGGREETQYF. The CDR3 nucleotides read TGCAGTGGGGGGCGGGAAGAGACCCAGTACTTC.